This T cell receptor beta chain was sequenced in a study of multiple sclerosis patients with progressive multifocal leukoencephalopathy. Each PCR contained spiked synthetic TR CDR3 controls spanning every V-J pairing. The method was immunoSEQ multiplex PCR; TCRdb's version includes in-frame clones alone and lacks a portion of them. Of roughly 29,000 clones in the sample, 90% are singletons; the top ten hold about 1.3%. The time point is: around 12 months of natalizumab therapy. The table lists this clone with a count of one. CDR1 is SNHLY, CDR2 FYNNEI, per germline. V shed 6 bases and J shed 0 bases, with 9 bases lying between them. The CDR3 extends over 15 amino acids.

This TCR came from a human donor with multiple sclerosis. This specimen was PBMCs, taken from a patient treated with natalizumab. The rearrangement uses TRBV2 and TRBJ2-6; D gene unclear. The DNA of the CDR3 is TGTGCCAGCAGACCCGAACCCTCTGGGGCCAACGTCCTGACTTTC. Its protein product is CASRPEPSGANVLTF.